This T cell receptor beta chain is drawn from a study of T cell repertoires in cytomegalovirus infection. Study summary: Public TCR beta signatures were indicative of both CMV infection and a matching HLA type. Study results and caveats: Predominance within the ex vivo response was attributable to HLA-C-restricted CMV-specific TCR beta clonotypes.

The CDR3 totals 12 residues. CDR1 and CDR2 (germline): MNHGY, SAAAGT. Between the trimmed V and J ends, which lost 1 base and 8 bases, there was a span of 5 bases. TCRdb reanalysed the reads using MiXCR and keeps one entry per CDR3 protein. Here the sample spans hundreds of thousands of distinct CDR3 sequences, approximately 40% being singletons. As concerns this clonotype: Its antigen is not identified.

Source: cultured PBMCs, taken from culture after CMV antigen stimulation. This TCR was recovered from a human donor in good health (CMV status not recorded). Some clones in this sample may be carry-over from other donors' samples. This rearrangement joins TRBV6-8 to TRBJ2-2; D not resolved. CDR3 residues: CASSYFGGELFF. As DNA, the CDR3 is TGTGCCAGCAGTTACTTTGGAGGGGAGCTGTTTTTT.